Listed below are T cell receptor beta chains from one sample, sequenced in a study of blood T cell repertoires in COVID-19. Assay: immunoSEQ multiplex PCR; the TCRdb copy retains only in-frame clones and omits some. Of fewer than 15,000 clones listed, about 75% are singletons. Sequencing input: peripheral blood. Source of these receptors: a woman aged 80 or over with acute or convalescent COVID-19. The CDR3 runs from the conserved cysteine through the conserved F or W. Fields, in order: CDR3 protein, D gene, J gene, V gene. The D gene is left open where the match is weak.

cdr3_aa: CASSYSGGPVGEQFF
d_call: TRBD2
j_call: TRBJ2-1
v_call: TRBV10-2

cdr3_aa: CSVGSTNQPQHF
d_call: NA
j_call: TRBJ1-5
v_call: TRBV29-1

cdr3_aa: CASSLTGDYGYTF
d_call: NA
j_call: TRBJ1-2
v_call: TRBV5-1

cdr3_aa: CATSDPPTGTTEAFF
d_call: TRBD1
j_call: TRBJ1-1
v_call: TRBV24-1

cdr3_aa: CASSQLAGVQETQYF
d_call: TRBD2
j_call: TRBJ2-5
v_call: TRBV5-5

cdr3_aa: CASSLDYGLEQYF
d_call: NA
j_call: TRBJ2-7
v_call: TRBV5-1

cdr3_aa: CSVAGGTGSYEQYF
d_call: TRBD1
j_call: TRBJ2-7
v_call: TRBV29-1

cdr3_aa: CASSYGQMNTEAFF
d_call: NA
j_call: TRBJ1-1
v_call: TRBV6-5

cdr3_aa: CASKPSGTGIYEQYF
d_call: TRBD1
j_call: TRBJ2-7
v_call: TRBV5-1

cdr3_aa: CASSLAGGVYNEQFF
d_call: TRBD2
j_call: TRBJ2-1
v_call: TRBV11-2

cdr3_aa: CASSGDTNTEAFF
d_call: NA
j_call: TRBJ1-1
v_call: TRBV25-1

cdr3_aa: CASSLVPLNSPLHF
d_call: NA
j_call: TRBJ1-6
v_call: TRBV7-2

cdr3_aa: CASSRGGTEAFF
d_call: NA
j_call: TRBJ1-1
v_call: TRBV19

cdr3_aa: CASSLSGGPVEQYF
d_call: TRBD2
j_call: TRBJ2-7
v_call: TRBV5-4

cdr3_aa: CASSLKGATEAFF
d_call: TRBD1
j_call: TRBJ1-1
v_call: TRBV5-4

cdr3_aa: CASSLAAYDEQFF
d_call: NA
j_call: TRBJ2-1
v_call: TRBV7-2

cdr3_aa: CASSIKGNYGYTF
d_call: NA
j_call: TRBJ1-2
v_call: TRBV19

cdr3_aa: CASSPHNDRGYTDTQYF
d_call: TRBD1
j_call: TRBJ2-3
v_call: TRBV7-2

cdr3_aa: CASSFPGGINEQFF
d_call: TRBD1
j_call: TRBJ2-1
v_call: TRBV28

cdr3_aa: CASSFPGADSSPLHF
d_call: NA
j_call: TRBJ1-6
v_call: TRBV13

cdr3_aa: CASSLQFVNGINSPLHF
d_call: NA
j_call: TRBJ1-6
v_call: TRBV13

cdr3_aa: CASSETATNEKLFF
d_call: NA
j_call: TRBJ1-4
v_call: TRBV6-1

cdr3_aa: CASSQTGGAGDTQYF
d_call: TRBD1
j_call: TRBJ2-3
v_call: TRBV4-1

cdr3_aa: CASSPTVTGELFF
d_call: NA
j_call: TRBJ2-2
v_call: TRBV18

cdr3_aa: CASSDGGAYNEQFF
d_call: TRBD2
j_call: TRBJ2-1
v_call: TRBV6-4

cdr3_aa: CASSPETARDTQYF
d_call: NA
j_call: TRBJ2-3
v_call: TRBV7-9

cdr3_aa: CASSWGPTMDSGNTIYF
d_call: NA
j_call: TRBJ1-3
v_call: TRBV13

cdr3_aa: CASSSYNEQFF
d_call: NA
j_call: TRBJ2-1
v_call: TRBV5-5

cdr3_aa: CASRRDGTGNTIYF
d_call: NA
j_call: TRBJ1-3
v_call: TRBV27

cdr3_aa: CASLSDRELSFVF
d_call: TRBD1
j_call: TRBJ2-7
v_call: TRBV10-1

cdr3_aa: CASSPTVWGQGEDGYTF
d_call: TRBD1
j_call: TRBJ1-2
v_call: TRBV7-7

cdr3_aa: CASSWGGLEETQYF
d_call: TRBD2
j_call: TRBJ2-5
v_call: TRBV7-8

cdr3_aa: CASSLNGGGGELFF
d_call: NA
j_call: TRBJ2-2
v_call: TRBV27

cdr3_aa: CAWSVLDSPLHF
d_call: NA
j_call: TRBJ1-6
v_call: TRBV30

cdr3_aa: CATSKVRGSGNTIYF
d_call: NA
j_call: TRBJ1-3
v_call: TRBV15

cdr3_aa: CASSYSGQREDTEAFF
d_call: NA
j_call: TRBJ1-1
v_call: TRBV6-2/TRBV6-3

cdr3_aa: CASRTAPGENYGYTF
d_call: NA
j_call: TRBJ1-2
v_call: TRBV28

cdr3_aa: CASSPQGAKNTGELFF
d_call: TRBD1
j_call: TRBJ2-2
v_call: TRBV18

cdr3_aa: CASSTFRGYYEQYF
d_call: TRBD1
j_call: TRBJ2-7
v_call: TRBV6-6

cdr3_aa: CSVDLARTDTQYF
d_call: NA
j_call: TRBJ2-3
v_call: TRBV29-1

cdr3_aa: CASSPAGAAAETQYF
d_call: NA
j_call: TRBJ2-5
v_call: TRBV5-1

cdr3_aa: CASSPSTGPYEQYF
d_call: NA
j_call: TRBJ2-7
v_call: TRBV5-1

cdr3_aa: CASRTGSTEAFF
d_call: TRBD1
j_call: TRBJ1-1
v_call: TRBV28

cdr3_aa: CASSPSGGAADTQYF
d_call: NA
j_call: TRBJ2-3
v_call: TRBV3-1/TRBV3-2

cdr3_aa: CASSRPGVYTEAFF
d_call: NA
j_call: TRBJ1-1
v_call: TRBV7-2

cdr3_aa: CASSRTSETDTQYF
d_call: TRBD2
j_call: TRBJ2-3
v_call: TRBV7-8

cdr3_aa: CASSLRDPALGGEQYF
d_call: NA
j_call: TRBJ2-7
v_call: TRBV18

cdr3_aa: CASSTGTGATGELFF
d_call: TRBD1
j_call: TRBJ2-2
v_call: TRBV5-4

cdr3_aa: CSVLRAQETQYF
d_call: NA
j_call: TRBJ2-5
v_call: TRBV29-1

cdr3_aa: CASGGLGGTQYF
d_call: NA
j_call: TRBJ2-5
v_call: TRBV7-9

cdr3_aa: CASSITGGNTEAFF
d_call: NA
j_call: TRBJ1-1
v_call: TRBV7-3

cdr3_aa: CASRKGTGQIQETQYF
d_call: TRBD1
j_call: TRBJ2-5
v_call: TRBV11-2

cdr3_aa: CASSSPKGRPYEQYF
d_call: NA
j_call: TRBJ2-7
v_call: TRBV5-1